The 29 T cell receptor beta chains below were found in one sample sequenced in a study of cytomegalovirus exposure and HLA in healthy donors. Primers included in the PCR were 60 Vbeta and 13 Jbeta primers. Assay: immunoSEQ multiplex PCR; the TCRdb copy retains only in-frame clones and omits some. Here the sample spans around 200,000 clones, around 80% being singletons. The sequencing input was PBMCs. Receptor source: a woman in her sixties in good health and CMV-seropositive.

This clone has only one observation. The genes are TRBV6-4 and TRBJ2-3; possible D gene TRBD2, 6 bases. V was pared by 3 bases and J by 0 bases, with 7 bases between. CDR3 length equals 14 residues. Germline CDR1 and CDR2: MRHNA and SNTAGT. The CDR3 sequence is CASSEEGSTDTQYF. In DNA form, the CDR3 reads TGTGCCAGCAGTGAGGAGGGAAGCACAGATACGCAGTATTTT.

The CDR3 loop reads CASSSVAGGGRGYTF. CDR3 DNA sequence: TGTGCCAGCAGCTCAGTCGCGGGGGGCGGTCGGGGCTACACCTTC. V is TRBV7-6 and J is TRBJ1-2; D perhaps matches TRBD1 (6 bases). The CDR3 is 15 residues long. The V and J ends lost 4 bases and 8 bases respectively, with 20 bases between them. CDR1 and CDR2 from the germline V gene are SGHVS and FNYEAQ.

This clone was detected only once. This chain joins TRBV5-1 and TRBJ2-5; the match to TRBD1 covers 7 bases. Germline V gene data show CDR1 as SGHRS and CDR2 as YFSETQ. Trimming removed 0 bases from V and 7 bases from J; junction bases left unmatched: 9. CDR3 length equals 15 residues. The CDR3 reads CASSLETGTFGTQYF. Here the CDR3 DNA reads TGCGCCAGCAGCTTGGAGACAGGGACGTTTGGGACCCAGTACTTC.

The chain employs TRBV7-9 and TRBJ2-7; TRBD2 might be the D (6 bases). This CDR3 spans 14 amino acids. Looked up from germline, CDR1 is SEHNR and CDR2 is FQNEAQ (reference sequence). V dropped 1 base and J dropped 6 bases, with 13 bases sitting between them. CDR3 coding DNA: TGTGCCAGCAGCTTAGTTGTGGCGGGACCCGAGCAGTACTTC. Translating it yields CASSLVVAGPEQYF.

The count of this clone is one. The chain recombines TRBV6-4 with TRBJ2-3; 7 bases are shared with TRBD2. The V gene end was trimmed by 3 bases and the J gene end by 0 bases; junction bases not matched to a gene: 3. The CDR3 consists of 15 residues. Germline CDR1 and CDR2: MRHNA and SNTAGT. The CDR3: CASSDASGSTDTQYF. The CDR3 DNA reads TGTGCCAGCAGTGATGCTAGCGGCAGCACAGATACGCAGTATTTT.

V and J are TRBV7-7 and TRBJ2-3; a possible D gene is TRBD2 (6 bases). This CDR3 is built from 13 residues. CDR1 and CDR2 (germline): SSHAT, FNYEAQ (reference sequence). The CDR3 region is CAIGDFPTDTQYF. CDR3 sequence (DNA): TGTGCGATAGGGGACTTTCCCACAGATACGCAGTATTTT.

The CDR3, as DNA: TGTGCCTGGACCCACGGAGAGACCCAGTACTTC. Translating gives CAWTHGETQYF. The V and J genes are TRBV30 and TRBJ2-5, with D hard to call. This CDR3 comprises 11 residues. With 4 bases removed from V and 4 bases from J, the gap between germline ends came to 7 bases. Germline V CDR1 and CDR2: GTSNPN, SVGIG (reference sequence).

As concerns this clone: Other DNA sequences in the sample encode the same CDR3. V and J are TRBV5-1 and TRBJ2-5, with 7 bases lining up with TRBD2. Germline CDR1 SGHRS, CDR2 YFSETQ. Losses at the gene ends were 7 bases for V and 1 base for J; bases not matched to a gene: 4. This CDR3 has 13 amino acids. Here the CDR3 reads CASSPGGQETQYF. The CDR3 DNA reads TGCGCCAGCTCACCGGGAGGCCAAGAGACCCAGTACTTC.

About this clone itself: At one end the junction does not follow the germline gene, possibly because of a read error. The rearrangement uses TRBV7-2 and TRBJ2-1, with D perhaps TRBD2 (5 bases). The CDR3 contains 14 residues. In germline, CDR1 is SGHTA, CDR2 FQGNSA. The CDR3 region has the DNA TGTGCCAGCCGCCTTAGTGGGAGTTACAATAAGCAGTTCTTC. Encoded protein: CASRLSGSYNKQFF.

Only a few counts were recorded for this clone. The chain recombines TRBV7-8 with TRBJ1-5; possibly TRBD1 for D (5 bases). Germline CDR1 reads SGHVS; CDR2 reads FQNEAQ. The V and J ends lost 5 bases and 2 bases respectively, with 22 bases between them. The CDR3 sequence is 18 residues long. CDR3 residues: CASSSYLGEREGNQPQHF. The CDR3 DNA is TGTGCCAGCAGCAGTTATTTAGGGGAACGGGAGGGCAATCAGCCCCAGCATTTT.

The chain combines TRBV14 with TRBJ2-3; a weak D match, TRBD1 (5 bases). The germline V gene has CDR1 SGHDN and CDR2 FVKESK. V was shortened by 4 bases and J by 2 bases, with 10 bases between the two germline ends. The CDR3 length is 14 residues. CDR3 in DNA: TGTGCCAGCAGCCGAAGGGGCGTCACAGATACGCAGTATTTT. Translated: CASSRRGVTDTQYF.

This chain joins TRBV30 and TRBJ2-5; TRBD1 might be the D (6 bases). Germline CDR1 reads GTSNPN; CDR2 reads SVGIG (reference sequence). Trimming left V 0 bases short and J 5 bases short, with 13 bases between. This CDR3 has 14 residues. In DNA, the CDR3 is TGTGCCTGGAGTGTAGGGGGTGCTTTGGAGACCCAGTACTTC. Protein sequence: CAWSVGGALETQYF.

This sequence joins TRBV5-4 and TRBJ2-7, with D tentatively TRBD2 (6 bases). Looked up from germline, CDR1 is SGHNT and CDR2 is YYREEE (reference sequence). The CDR3 covers 15 residues. V shed 5 bases and J shed 3 bases, with 18 bases lying between them. CDR3 sequence reads: CASRSRGTPDYEQYF. The DNA of the CDR3 is TGTGCCAGCAGATCCCGTGGGACTCCGGACTACGAGCAGTACTTC.

The rearrangement joins TRBV27 to TRBJ2-5; possible D gene TRBD2, 5 bases. The better agreement between TRBJ2-7 and the DNA end casts doubt on the J call. Germline V gene sequence: CDR1 MNHEY, CDR2 SMNVEV (reference sequence). The length of the CDR3 is 16 residues. CDR3 bases: TGTGCCAGCAGTTTCCGAGGGTCGGGATTTGGCTACGAGCAGTACTTC. Translated: CASSFRGSGFGYEQYF.

The CDR3 is CASSLGSGFKLQHF. The CDR3 DNA reads TGTGCCAGCAGCTTAGGGTCAGGGTTTAAGCTCCAGCATTTT. V and J are TRBV7-8 and TRBJ1-5; D perhaps matches TRBD1 (5 bases). Trimming took 1 base from V and 12 from J, leaving 16 bases between them. The CDR3 length is 14 residues. Per germline, CDR1 SGHVS and CDR2 FQNEAQ.

This clone came up a few times. V is TRBV2 and J is TRBJ2-7; the match to TRBD2 covers 10 bases. CDR1 is SNHLY and CDR2 is FYNNEI in the germline V gene. V lost 8 bases, J lost 3 bases, and 4 bases stayed unmatched. The CDR3 length is 13 residues. The CDR3 is CASDRLAGYEQYF. Here the CDR3 DNA reads TGTGCCAGCGATCGACTAGCGGGCTACGAGCAGTACTTC.

This clone appeared a few times. This chain links TRBV28 with TRBJ2-7, with a tentative D call TRBD1 (6 bases). Trimming cost V 6 bases and J 1 base, with 13 bases left between them. This CDR3 has 14 amino acids. CDR1 and CDR2 from the germline V gene are MDHEN and SYDVKM. CDR3 loop: CASSLQGWSYEQYF. The CDR3 DNA reads TGTGCCAGCAGCCTACAGGGTTGGTCCTACGAGCAGTACTTC.

Here the CDR3 DNA reads TGTGCCTGGAGTGTACGAGGGGGAGGGGCTGAAGCTTTCTTT. Protein sequence: CAWSVRGGGAEAFF. The chain recombines TRBV30 with TRBJ1-1, with D perhaps TRBD1 (6 bases). Trimming removed 0 bases at V and 6 bases at J, with 14 bases between. There are 14 residues in the CDR3. Germline values: CDR1 GTSNPN, CDR2 SVGIG (reference sequence).

The rearrangement joins TRBV6-5 to TRBJ1-2; the D gene is possibly TRBD1 (6 bases). Germline V gene lookup returns CDR1 MNHEY and CDR2 SVGAGI. Between the trimmed V and J ends, which lost 5 bases and 7 bases, there was a span of 14 bases. The CDR3 spans 13 residues. The DNA of the CDR3 is TGTGCCAGCAGTCCCGACAGGTTGGCTGGCTACACCTTC. Its translation is CASSPDRLAGYTF.

The sample holds a few counts of this clone. The chain uses TRBV5-1 and TRBJ1-4; D is undetermined. Trimming cost V 0 bases and J 6 bases, with 12 bases left between them. CDR1 is SGHRS, CDR2 YFSETQ, per germline. The CDR3 contains 15 residues. The CDR3 region is CASSLDEGVHEKLFF. As DNA, the CDR3 is TGCGCCAGCAGCTTGGATGAGGGAGTCCATGAAAAACTGTTTTTT. The entire variable domain, with the rest obtained from reference TRBV5-1 and TRBJ1-4, is as follows: KAGVTQTPRYLIKTRGQQVTLSCSPISGHRSVSWYQQTPGQGLQFLFEYFSETQRNKGNFPGRFSGRQFSNSRSEMNVSTLELGDSALYLCASSLDEGVHEKLFFGSGTQLSVL.

This chain connects TRBV5-4 to TRBJ1-1, with TRBD1 matching over 9 bases. The CDR3 sequence is 15 residues long. CDR1 SGHNT and CDR2 YYREEE come from the germline V gene (reference sequence). Trimming at V came to 2 bases and at J to 4 bases, leaving 6 bases not matched to a gene. CDR3 nucleotides: TGTGCCAGCAGCTTACAGGGGGCGGGGGGCACTGAAGCTTTCTTT. It translates to CASSLQGAGGTEAFF.

This clone has a handful of counts. The rearrangement links TRBV30 to TRBJ2-3, with 8 bases lining up with TRBD1. CDR3 length: 15 amino acids. Germline V gives CDR1 GTSNPN, CDR2 SVGIG (reference sequence). Losses at the gene ends were 4 bases for V and 1 base for J; bases not matched to a gene: 7. CDR3 DNA sequence: TGTGCCTGGACCCCAGGGGGCGCGGGCACAGATACGCAGTATTTT. Translating gives CAWTPGGAGTDTQYF.

V is TRBV7-2 and J is TRBJ2-7, with no clear D. Germline CDR1 and CDR2: SGHTA and FQGNSA. Trimming cost V 4 bases and J 0 bases, with 4 bases left between them. CDR3 size: 12 residues. The CDR3 sequence is CASSSSSYEQYF. CDR3 bases: TGTGCCAGCAGCTCGAGCTCCTACGAGCAGTACTTC.

This clone is a singleton in its sample. This sequence joins TRBV11-2 and TRBJ1-1; D possibly corresponds to TRBD1 (5 bases). Germline loops: CDR1 SGHAT, CDR2 FQNNGV. V dropped 3 bases and J dropped 1 base, with 9 bases sitting between them. This CDR3 comprises 14 residues. DNA for the CDR3: TGTGCCAGCAGCTTGGGGCCGGCGAACACTGAAGCTTTCTTT. As protein: CASSLGPANTEAFF.

The chain has TRBV7-2 and TRBJ2-2; no firm D call. Germline V gene sequence: CDR1 SGHTA, CDR2 FQGNSA. Trimming removed 6 bases at V and 1 base at J, with 9 bases between. The CDR3 runs 14 residues. CDR3 nucleotides: TGTGCCAGCAGTAAAAACTGGAACACCGGGGAGCTGTTTTTT. Its translation: CASSKNWNTGELFF.

The chain joins TRBV7-2 to TRBJ2-3; 12 nucleotides match TRBD2. The CDR3 covers 16 residues. CDR1 is SGHTA and CDR2 is FQGNSA in the germline V gene. The V segment lost 5 bases and the J segment 6 bases; nucleotides outside the gene matches: 9. The CDR3 DNA reads TGTGCCAGCAGCCTCTACGGGACTAGCGGGCTCGATACGCAGTATTTT. Protein sequence: CASSLYGTSGLDTQYF.

This clone was picked up a small number of times. The chain links TRBV29-1 to TRBJ2-7; tentatively, D is TRBD1 (6 bases). This CDR3 spans 13 amino acids. Per germline, CDR1 SQVTM and CDR2 ANQGSEA. V dropped 3 bases and J dropped 4 bases, with 13 bases sitting between them. The CDR3 DNA sequence: TGCAGCGTTGAGGCAGGGGATCAATACGAGCAGTACTTC. It specifies CSVEAGDQYEQYF.

This rearrangement joins TRBV7-3 to TRBJ1-1, with D maybe TRBD1 (5 bases). Germline V CDR1 and CDR2: SGHTA, FQGTGA. V shed 3 bases and J shed 5 bases, with 16 bases lying between them. CDR3 length equals 15 residues. CDR3 protein: CASSFTFGGGTEAFF. CDR3 nucleotide sequence: TGTGCCAGCAGCTTTACCTTCGGGGGGGGGACTGAAGCTTTCTTT.

The chain carries TRBV10-3 and TRBJ2-5, with D tentatively TRBD1 (5 bases). Deletions cut 4 bases from V and 3 bases from J, with 9 bases between. The germline CDR1 and CDR2 sequences are ENHRY and SYGVKD. The CDR3 spans 13 residues. CDR3 in DNA: TGTGCCATCAGTGGCGGCAGGGAAGAGACCCAGTACTTC. Protein product: CAISGGREETQYF.